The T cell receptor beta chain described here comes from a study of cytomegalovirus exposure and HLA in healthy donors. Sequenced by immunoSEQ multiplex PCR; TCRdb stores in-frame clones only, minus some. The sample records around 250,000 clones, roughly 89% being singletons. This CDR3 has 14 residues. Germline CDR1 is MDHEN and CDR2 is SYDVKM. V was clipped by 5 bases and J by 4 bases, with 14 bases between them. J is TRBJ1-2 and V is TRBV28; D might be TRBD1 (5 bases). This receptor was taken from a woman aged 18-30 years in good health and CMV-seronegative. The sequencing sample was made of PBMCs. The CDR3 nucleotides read TGTGCCAGCAGTATCGGGAGAACAGGCTATGGCTACACCTTC. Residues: CASSIGRTGYGYTF.